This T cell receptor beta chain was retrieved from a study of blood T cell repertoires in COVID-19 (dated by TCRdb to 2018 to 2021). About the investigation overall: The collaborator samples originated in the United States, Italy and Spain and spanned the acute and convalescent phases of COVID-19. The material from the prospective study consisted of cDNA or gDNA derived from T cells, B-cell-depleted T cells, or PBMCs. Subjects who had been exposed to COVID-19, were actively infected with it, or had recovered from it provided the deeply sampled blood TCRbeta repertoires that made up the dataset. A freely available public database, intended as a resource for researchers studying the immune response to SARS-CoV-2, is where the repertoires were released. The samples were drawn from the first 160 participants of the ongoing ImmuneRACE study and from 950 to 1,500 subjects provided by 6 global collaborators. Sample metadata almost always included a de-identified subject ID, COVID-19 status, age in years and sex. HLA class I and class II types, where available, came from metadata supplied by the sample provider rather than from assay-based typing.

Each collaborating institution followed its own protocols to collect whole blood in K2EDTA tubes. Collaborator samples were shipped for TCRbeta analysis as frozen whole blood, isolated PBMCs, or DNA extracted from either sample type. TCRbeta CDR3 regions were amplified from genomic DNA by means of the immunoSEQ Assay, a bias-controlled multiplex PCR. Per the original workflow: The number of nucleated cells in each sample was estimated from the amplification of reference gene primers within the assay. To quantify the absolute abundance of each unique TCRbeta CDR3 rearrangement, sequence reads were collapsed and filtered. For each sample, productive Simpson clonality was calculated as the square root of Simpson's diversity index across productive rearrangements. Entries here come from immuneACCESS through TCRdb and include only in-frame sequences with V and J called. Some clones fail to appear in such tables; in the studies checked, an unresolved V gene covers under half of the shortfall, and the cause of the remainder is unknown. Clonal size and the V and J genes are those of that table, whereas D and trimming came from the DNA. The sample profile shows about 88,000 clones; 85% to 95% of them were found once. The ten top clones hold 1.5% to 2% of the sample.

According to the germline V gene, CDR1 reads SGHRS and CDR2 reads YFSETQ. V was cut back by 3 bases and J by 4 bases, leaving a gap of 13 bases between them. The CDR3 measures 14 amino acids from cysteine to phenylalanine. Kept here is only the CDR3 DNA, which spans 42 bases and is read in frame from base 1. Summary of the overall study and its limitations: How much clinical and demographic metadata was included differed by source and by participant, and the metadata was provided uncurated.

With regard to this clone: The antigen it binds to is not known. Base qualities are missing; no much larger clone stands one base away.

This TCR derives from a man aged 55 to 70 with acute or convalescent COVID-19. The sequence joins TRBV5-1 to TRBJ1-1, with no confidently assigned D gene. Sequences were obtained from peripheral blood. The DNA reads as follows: TGCGCCAGCAGCTACTCAATGAGTACCACTGAAGCTTTCTTT. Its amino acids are CASSYSMSTTEAFF. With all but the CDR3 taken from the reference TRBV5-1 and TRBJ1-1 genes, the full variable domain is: KAGVTQTPRYLIKTRGQQVTLSCSPISGHRSVSWYQQTPGQGLQFLFEYFSETQRNKGNFPGRFSGRQFSNSRSEMNVSTLELGDSALYLCASSYSMSTTEAFFGQGTRLTVV.